These 17 T cell receptor beta chains originate from one sample sequenced in a study of Graves' ophthalmopathy and Graves' hyperthyroidism. As the template, RNA transcripts were used to amplify TCR beta CDR3 regions. HTBI primers primed a first-round RT-PCR, and a second-round multiplex PCR followed. TCRdb fed the multiplex PCR reads into MiXCR, producing one record per CDR3 protein. The sample includes 300,000 or so distinct CDR3 sequences, roughly 17% of them seen just once. The sample taken for sequencing was peripheral blood. These receptors all stem from an adult man with Graves' ophthalmopathy.

This clonotype was observed many times. V usage is TRBV7-8 and J usage is TRBJ2-5, with D tentatively TRBD2 (6 bases). V was pared by 4 bases and J by 5 bases, with 14 bases between. Germline assignment: CDR1 SGHVS and CDR2 FQNEAQ. The CDR3 covers 14 residues. The CDR3 sequence is CASSWGLPGETQYF. The CDR3 nucleotides are TGTGCCAGCAGCTGGGGACTCCCTGGGGAGACCCAGTACTTC.

This clonotype was seen at least ten times. The V call is TRBV4-1, the J call TRBJ2-7; possible D gene TRBD1, 5 bases. The germline V gene has CDR1 MGHRA and CDR2 YSYEKL. V dropped 0 bases and J dropped 10 bases, with 13 bases sitting between them. This CDR3 is 13 amino acids long. The CDR3: CASSQDSAGFQYF. The CDR3 coding sequence is TGCGCCAGCAGCCAAGATTCCGCAGGGTTTCAGTACTTC.

In this sample, this clonotype turned up many times. This chain connects TRBV2 to TRBJ1-1; D is perhaps TRBD1 (5 bases). The CDR3 has 15 amino acids. The V and J ends lost 0 bases and 1 base respectively, with 9 bases between them. CDR1 is SNHLY and CDR2 is FYNNEI in the germline V gene. CDR3 DNA sequence: TGTGCCAGCAGTGAAGCGGGGCAGCAGAACACTGAAGCTTTCTTT. Amino acids: CASSEAGQQNTEAFF.

This clonotype was seen at least ten times. The rearrangement uses TRBV5-1 and TRBJ1-1; no firm D call. Germline V gene sequence: CDR1 SGHRS, CDR2 YFSETQ. The CDR3 is 14 amino acids. V was trimmed by 3 bases and J by 0 bases, leaving 9 bases between them. The CDR3 loop reads CASSSDGLNTEAFF. CDR3 bases: TGCGCCAGCAGCTCAGACGGGCTGAACACTGAAGCTTTCTTT.

This clonotype was observed many times. The V and J genes are TRBV5-1 and TRBJ2-7, with 11 bases fitting TRBD2. The CDR3 loop spans 17 amino acids. Looked up from germline, CDR1 is SGHRS and CDR2 is YFSETQ. Losses at the gene ends were 4 bases for V and 2 bases for J; bases not matched to a gene: 11. The CDR3 reads CASSPRTSGYGTYEQYF. For the CDR3, the DNA is TGCGCCAGCAGCCCCCGGACTAGCGGGTACGGTACCTACGAGCAGTACTTC.

This clonotype was counted at least ten times. This chain uses TRBV7-2 with TRBJ1-2; 9 nucleotides match TRBD1. Looked up from germline, CDR1 is SGHTA and CDR2 is FQGNSA. The V gene end was trimmed by 1 base and the J gene end by 3 bases; junction bases not matched to a gene: 3. This CDR3 has 15 residues. The CDR3 spells CASSLVGQGYYGYTF. The DNA for the CDR3 is TGTGCCAGCAGCTTAGTGGGACAGGGATACTATGGCTACACCTTC. Together with reference TRBV7-2 and TRBJ1-2, the CDR3 gives the full variable domain: GAGVSQSPSNKVTEKGKDVELRCDPISGHTALYWYRQSLGQGLEFLIYFQGNSAPDKSGLPSDRFSAERTGGSVSTLTIQRTQQEDSAVYLCASSLVGQGYYGYTFGSGTRLTVV.

This clonotype was found many times. The rearrangement uses TRBV12-3 or TRBV12-4 and TRBJ2-7; TRBD2 is a possible D gene (6 bases). CDR3 size: 13 residues. V dropped 0 bases and J dropped 7 bases, with 10 bases sitting between them. The DNA of the CDR3 is TGTGCCAGCAGTTTAGCTAGTGGGGGGGAGCAGTACTTC. It yields the protein CASSLASGGEQYF.

In this sample, this clonotype turned up many times. This chain joins TRBV9 and TRBJ1-1; possibly TRBD1 for D (5 bases). CDR1 SGDLS and CDR2 YYNGEE come from the germline V gene. V was trimmed by 0 bases and J by 4 bases, leaving 13 bases between them. This CDR3 region has 15 residues. The DNA of the CDR3 is TGTGCCAGCAGCGTAGTTGGGGACGGCCGCACTGAAGCTTTCTTT. This codes for CASSVVGDGRTEAFF.

The chain employs TRBV11-2 and TRBJ2-5, with TRBD2 matching over 10 bases. The CDR3 length is 18 residues. Germline values: CDR1 SGHAT, CDR2 FQNNGV. J gave up 4 bases and V 2 bases, and 13 bases lay outside the gene matches. CDR3 in amino acids: CASSLRQRGSGRVETQYF. CDR3 DNA sequence: TGTGCCAGCAGCTTACGGCAGCGAGGGAGCGGGAGGGTAGAGACCCAGTACTTC.

There are many counts of this clonotype. J is TRBJ2-4 and V is TRBV6-2 or TRBV6-3; D unclear. The CDR3 contains 14 residues. The germline CDR1 and CDR2 sequences are MNHEY and SVGEGT. V dropped 2 bases and J dropped 3 bases, with 8 bases sitting between them. CDR3 loop: CASSYGVNKNIQYF. CDR3 DNA sequence: TGTGCCAGCAGTTACGGAGTGAACAAAAACATTCAGTACTTC.

This clonotype was seen many times. V is TRBV12-3 or TRBV12-4 and J is TRBJ2-2, with TRBD1 matching 8 bases. The length of the CDR3 is 14 residues. After removal of 6 bases from V and 5 bases from J, the junction contained 5 bases not matched to a gene. CDR3 nucleotides: TGTGCCAGCAGGAACAGGGGGAGGACCGGGGAGCTGTTTTTT. Translation: CASRNRGRTGELFF.

J is TRBJ1-4 and V is TRBV20-1; D is uncertain. The CDR3 consists of 13 residues. Germline lookup yields CDR1 DFQATT and CDR2 SNEGSKA (reference sequence). The germline V and J ends were trimmed by 4 bases and 4 bases, with 10 bases remaining between them. The CDR3 here is CSATSDGNEKLFF. Here the CDR3 DNA reads TGCAGTGCTACATCGGACGGTAATGAAAAACTGTTTTTT.

The sample holds many counts of this clonotype. The CDR3 DNA follows: TGCGCCAGCAGCTTGGAGGTCCACAGGCCTCTCGGCGAGCAGTACTTC. It translates to CASSLEVHRPLGEQYF. The chain uses TRBV5-1 and TRBJ2-7, with D tentatively TRBD1 (5 bases). The CDR3 is made up of 16 amino acids. The germline gives CDR1 SGHRS, CDR2 YFSETQ. Deletions cut 0 bases from V and 6 bases from J, with 19 bases between.

This clonotype came up many times. The chain carries TRBV29-1 and TRBJ1-2; 7 nucleotides align to TRBD1. The germline gives CDR1 SQVTM, CDR2 ANQGSEA. The CDR3 contains 13 residues. V gave up 7 bases and J gave up 8 bases; unmatched junction bases: 13. This chain's CDR3 is CSAKDRRATGYTF. In DNA, the CDR3 is TGCAGCGCAAAGGACAGGAGAGCTACGGGCTACACCTTC.

This clonotype was counted at least ten times. The V call is TRBV7-2, the J call TRBJ1-2, with 8 bases lining up with TRBD1. The germline gives CDR1 SGHTA, CDR2 FQGNSA. The CDR3 extends over 14 amino acids. With V trimmed by 4 bases and J by 0 bases, 1 base remained unmatched. CDR3 sequence reads: CASSSQGANYGYTF. Written as DNA, the CDR3 is TGTGCCAGCAGCTCACAGGGGGCTAACTATGGCTACACCTTC.

This clonotype was observed at least ten times. The chain couples TRBV6-1 to TRBJ1-5; D may be TRBD1 (5 bases). The V and J ends lost 7 bases and 4 bases respectively, with 14 bases between them. In germline, CDR1 is MNHNS, CDR2 SASEGT. The CDR3 length is 14 residues. The CDR3 sequence is CASTERQFNQPQHF. The CDR3 DNA reads as TGTGCCAGCACCGAAAGACAGTTTAATCAGCCCCAGCATTTT.

There are many counts of this clonotype. V is TRBV6-5 and J is TRBJ1-2; perhaps TRBD1 as D (6 bases). Germline values: CDR1 MNHEY, CDR2 SVGAGI. Trimming removed 7 bases from V and 0 bases from J, with 12 bases in between. The CDR3 has 14 residues. The chain's CDR3 is CASTRTVANYGYTF. In DNA, the CDR3 is TGTGCCAGCACCAGGACAGTAGCTAACTATGGCTACACCTTC.